Below, 5 T cell receptor beta chains from the same sample are listed, as sequenced in a study of memory CD4+ T cells and cytomegalovirus serostatus. Assay: immunoSEQ multiplex PCR; the TCRdb copy retains only in-frame clones and omits some. The sample lists about 56,000 clones, about 81% occurring once. The sort gate was single viable CD3+CD4+CD8-CD45RO+ cells for memory CD4+ T cells. Specimen: memory CD4+ T cells from blood. All receptors come from an adult in good health and CMV-seronegative.

In this sample, this clone turned up a few times. This chain joins TRBV19 and TRBJ1-2, with D perhaps matching TRBD1 (5 bases). The CDR3 runs to 13 residues. Germline assignment: CDR1 LNHDA and CDR2 SQIVND (reference sequence). The V end was cut by 7 bases, the J end by 4 bases, with 13 bases between. CDR3 loop: CASKRTGSYGYTF. The CDR3 DNA sequence: TGTGCCAGTAAGAGAACAGGCAGCTATGGCTACACCTTC.

This chain connects TRBV29-1 to TRBJ2-3; D is undetermined. With 4 bases removed from V and 5 bases from J, the gap between germline ends came to 13 bases. Looked up from germline, CDR1 is SQVTM and CDR2 is ANQGSEA. The CDR3 consists of 13 residues. The CDR3 here is CSVVLVIGDTQYF. The CDR3 coding sequence is TGCAGCGTTGTACTTGTAATAGGAGATACGCAGTATTTT.

The chain uses TRBV7-6 and TRBJ1-2; D remains ambiguous. V lost 1 base to trimming and J lost 7 bases, with 7 bases between them. Per germline, CDR1 SGHVS and CDR2 FNYEAQ. CDR3 length: 12 residues. DNA of the CDR3: TGTGCCAGCAGCTTAGAATACGGTGGCTACACCTTC. It encodes CASSLEYGGYTF.

In its sample, this clone was seen a few times. CDR3 sequence (DNA): TGTGCCAGCGGACGACAGGGGGCGATAGGTCCGGCTGGAAACACCATATATTTT. Translating gives CASGRQGAIGPAGNTIYF. The rearrangement links TRBV9 to TRBJ1-3; 10 bases are shared with TRBD1. Per germline, CDR1 SGDLS and CDR2 YYNGEE. The CDR3 runs 18 residues. The V gene end was trimmed by 7 bases and the J gene end by 2 bases; junction bases not matched to a gene: 15.

The chain has TRBV4-3 and TRBJ1-2, with a tentative D call TRBD1 (6 bases). Germline CDR1 reads LGHNA; CDR2 reads YSLEER. Trimming took 0 bases from V and 8 from J, leaving 13 bases between them. The CDR3 is 14 amino acids. CDR3 sequence: CASSQDRGLGGYTF. CDR3 nucleotide sequence: TGCGCCAGCAGCCAAGACAGGGGTCTAGGCGGCTACACCTTC.